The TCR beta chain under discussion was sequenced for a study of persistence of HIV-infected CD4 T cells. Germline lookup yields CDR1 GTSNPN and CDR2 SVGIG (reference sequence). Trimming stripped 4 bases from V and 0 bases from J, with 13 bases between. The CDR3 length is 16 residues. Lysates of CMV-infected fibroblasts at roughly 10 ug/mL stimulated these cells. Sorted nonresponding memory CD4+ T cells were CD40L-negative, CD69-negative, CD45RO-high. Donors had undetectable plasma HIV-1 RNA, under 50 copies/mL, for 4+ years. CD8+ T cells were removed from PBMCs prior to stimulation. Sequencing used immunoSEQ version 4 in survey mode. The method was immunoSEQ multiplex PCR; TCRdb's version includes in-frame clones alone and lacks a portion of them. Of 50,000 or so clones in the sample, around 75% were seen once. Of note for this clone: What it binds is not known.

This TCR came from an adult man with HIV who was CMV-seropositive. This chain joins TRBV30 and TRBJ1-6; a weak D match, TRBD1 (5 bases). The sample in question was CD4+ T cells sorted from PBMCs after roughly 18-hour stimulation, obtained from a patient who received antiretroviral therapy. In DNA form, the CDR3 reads TGTGCCTGGAATATCGGGGCGAGCTCCTATAATTCACCCCTCCACTTT. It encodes CAWNIGASSYNSPLHF.